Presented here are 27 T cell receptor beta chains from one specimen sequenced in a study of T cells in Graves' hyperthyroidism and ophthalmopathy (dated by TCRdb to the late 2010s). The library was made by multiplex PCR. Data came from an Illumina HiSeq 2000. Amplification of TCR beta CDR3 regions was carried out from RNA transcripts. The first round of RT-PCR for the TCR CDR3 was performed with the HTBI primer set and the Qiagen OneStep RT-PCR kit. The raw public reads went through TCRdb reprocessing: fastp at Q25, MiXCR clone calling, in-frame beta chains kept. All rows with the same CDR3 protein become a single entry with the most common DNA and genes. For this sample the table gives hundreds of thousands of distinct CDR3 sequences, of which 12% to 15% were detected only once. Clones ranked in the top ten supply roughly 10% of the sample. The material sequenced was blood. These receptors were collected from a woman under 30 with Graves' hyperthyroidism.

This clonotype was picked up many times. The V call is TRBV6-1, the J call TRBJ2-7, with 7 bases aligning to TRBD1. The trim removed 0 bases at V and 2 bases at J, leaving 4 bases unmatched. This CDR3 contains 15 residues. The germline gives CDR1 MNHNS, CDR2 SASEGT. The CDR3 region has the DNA TGTGCCAGCAGTGAAGCTTGGACAGGCCCCTACGAGCAGTACTTC. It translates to CASSEAWTGPYEQYF.

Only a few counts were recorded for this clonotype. CDR3 region: CSAPSSGNTIYF. DNA for the CDR3: TGCAGTGCTCCCTCCTCTGGAAACACCATATATTTT. The V and J genes are TRBV20-1 and TRBJ1-3; the D is unclear. Germline V gene lookup returns CDR1 DFQATT and CDR2 SNEGSKA (reference sequence). V was trimmed by 5 bases and J by 0 bases, leaving 5 bases between them. This CDR3 has 12 residues.

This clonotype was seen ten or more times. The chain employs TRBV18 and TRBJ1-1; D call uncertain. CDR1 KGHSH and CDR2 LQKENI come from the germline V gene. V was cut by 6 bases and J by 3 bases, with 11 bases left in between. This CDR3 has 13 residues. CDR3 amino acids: CASSTLRDTEAFF. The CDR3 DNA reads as TGTGCCAGCTCTACGCTGAGGGACACTGAAGCTTTCTTT.

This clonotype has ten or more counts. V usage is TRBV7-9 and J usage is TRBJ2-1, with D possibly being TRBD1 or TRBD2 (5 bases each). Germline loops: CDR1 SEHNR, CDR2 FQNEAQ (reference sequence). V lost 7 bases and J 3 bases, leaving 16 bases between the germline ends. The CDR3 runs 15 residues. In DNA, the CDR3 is TGTGCCAGCACCGGTGGGGGATGGGGCTACAATGAGCAGTTCTTC. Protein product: CASTGGGWGYNEQFF.

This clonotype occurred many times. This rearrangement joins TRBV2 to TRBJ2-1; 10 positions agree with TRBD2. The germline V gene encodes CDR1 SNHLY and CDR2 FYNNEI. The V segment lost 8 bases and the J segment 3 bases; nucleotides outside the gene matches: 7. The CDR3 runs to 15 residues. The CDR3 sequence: CASSSGRAGYNEQFF. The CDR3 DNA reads TGTGCCAGCTCCAGCGGGAGGGCGGGCTACAATGAGCAGTTCTTC.

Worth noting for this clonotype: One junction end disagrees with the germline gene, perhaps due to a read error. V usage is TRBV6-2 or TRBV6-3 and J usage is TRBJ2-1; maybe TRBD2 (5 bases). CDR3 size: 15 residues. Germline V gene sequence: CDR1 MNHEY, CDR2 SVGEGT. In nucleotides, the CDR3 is TGTGCCAGCAGTTACCTCCAGCGGACGCATGATGATCAGTTCTTC. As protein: CASSYLQRTHDDQFF.

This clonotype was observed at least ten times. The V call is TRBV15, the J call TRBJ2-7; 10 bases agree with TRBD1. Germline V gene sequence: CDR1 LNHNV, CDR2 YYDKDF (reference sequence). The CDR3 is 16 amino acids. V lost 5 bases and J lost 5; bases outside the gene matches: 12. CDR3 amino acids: CATSDAGRTGGDEQYF. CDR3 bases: TGTGCCACCAGCGATGCCGGAAGGACAGGGGGTGACGAGCAGTACTTC.

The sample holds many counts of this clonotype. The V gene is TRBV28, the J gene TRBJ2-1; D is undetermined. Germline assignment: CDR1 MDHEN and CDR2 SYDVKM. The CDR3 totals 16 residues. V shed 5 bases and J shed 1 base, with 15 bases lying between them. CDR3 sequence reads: CASSPRGTVSYNEQFF. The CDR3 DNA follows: TGTGCCAGCAGTCCCCGAGGAACAGTTTCCTACAATGAGCAGTTCTTC.

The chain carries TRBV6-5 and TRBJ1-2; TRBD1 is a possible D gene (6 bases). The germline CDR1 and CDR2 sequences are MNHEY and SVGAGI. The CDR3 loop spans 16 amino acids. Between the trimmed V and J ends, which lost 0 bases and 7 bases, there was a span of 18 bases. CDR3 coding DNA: TGTGCCAGCAGTTACTCGCGACAGGCCGTTTTCCCTGGCTACACCTTC. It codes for CASSYSRQAVFPGYTF.

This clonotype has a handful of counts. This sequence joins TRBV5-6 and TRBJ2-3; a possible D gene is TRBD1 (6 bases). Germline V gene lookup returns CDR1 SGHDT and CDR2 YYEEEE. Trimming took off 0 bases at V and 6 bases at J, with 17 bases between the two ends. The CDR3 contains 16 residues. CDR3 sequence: CASSLAGVLGEDTQYF. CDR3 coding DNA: TGTGCCAGCAGCTTGGCAGGGGTCCTGGGCGAGGATACGCAGTATTTT.

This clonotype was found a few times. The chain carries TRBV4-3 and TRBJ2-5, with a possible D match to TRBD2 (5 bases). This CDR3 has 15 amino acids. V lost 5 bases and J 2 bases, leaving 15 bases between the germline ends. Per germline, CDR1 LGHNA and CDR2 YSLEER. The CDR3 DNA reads TGCGCCAGCAGCTTCACGGGGAGTCATCAAGAGACCCAGTACTTC. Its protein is CASSFTGSHQETQYF.

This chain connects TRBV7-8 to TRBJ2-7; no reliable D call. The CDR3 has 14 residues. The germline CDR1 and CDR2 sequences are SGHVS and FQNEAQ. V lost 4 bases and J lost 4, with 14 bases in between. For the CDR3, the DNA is TGTGCCAGCAGCTACCTCCCAGTACCGTACGAGCAGTACTTC. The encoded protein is CASSYLPVPYEQYF. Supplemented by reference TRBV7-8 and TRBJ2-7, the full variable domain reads GAGVSQSPRYKVAKRGQDVALRCDPISGHVSLFWYQQALGQGPEFLTYFQNEAQLDKSGLPSDRFFAERPEGSVSTLKIQRTQQEDSAVYLCASSYLPVPYEQYFGPGTRLTVT.

This CDR3 is CASSPRLAGGYTQYF. In DNA, the CDR3 is TGTGCCAGCAGCCCGAGACTAGCGGGAGGGTATACGCAGTATTTT. The genes are TRBV7-2 and TRBJ2-3; 14 bases align to TRBD2. Germline loops: CDR1 SGHTA, CDR2 FQGNSA. This CDR3 contains 15 residues. The V and J ends lost 5 bases and 7 bases, in that order; junction bases with no gene match: 5.

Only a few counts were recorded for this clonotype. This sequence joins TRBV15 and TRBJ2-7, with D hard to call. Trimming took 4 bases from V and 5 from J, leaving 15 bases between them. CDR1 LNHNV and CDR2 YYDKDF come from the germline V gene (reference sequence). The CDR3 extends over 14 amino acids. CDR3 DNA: TGTGCCACCAGCACGCACAGATACCTGAACGAGCAGTACTTC. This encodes CATSTHRYLNEQYF.

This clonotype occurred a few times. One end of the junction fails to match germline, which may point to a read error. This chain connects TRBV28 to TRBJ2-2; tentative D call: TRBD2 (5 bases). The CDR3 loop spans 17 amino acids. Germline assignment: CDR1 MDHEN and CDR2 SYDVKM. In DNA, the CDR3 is TGTGCCGGCAGTCCGTCGGTGGGAGACGCGAACACCGGGGAGCTGTTTTTT. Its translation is CAGSPSVGDANTGELFF.

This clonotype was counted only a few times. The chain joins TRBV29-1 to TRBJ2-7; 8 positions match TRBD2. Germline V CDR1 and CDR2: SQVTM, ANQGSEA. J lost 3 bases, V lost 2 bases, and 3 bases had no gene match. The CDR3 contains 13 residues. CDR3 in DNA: TGCAGCGTTGAAACTAGCGGCCTCTACGAGCAGTACTTC. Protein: CSVETSGLYEQYF.

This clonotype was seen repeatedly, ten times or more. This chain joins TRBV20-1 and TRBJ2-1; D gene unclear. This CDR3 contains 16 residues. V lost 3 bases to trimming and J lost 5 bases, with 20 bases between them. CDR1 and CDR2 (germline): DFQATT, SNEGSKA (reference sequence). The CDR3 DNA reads TGCAGTGCTAGTGTACCTTGGCTCCAAACGAACAATGAGCAGTTCTTC. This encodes CSASVPWLQTNNEQFF.

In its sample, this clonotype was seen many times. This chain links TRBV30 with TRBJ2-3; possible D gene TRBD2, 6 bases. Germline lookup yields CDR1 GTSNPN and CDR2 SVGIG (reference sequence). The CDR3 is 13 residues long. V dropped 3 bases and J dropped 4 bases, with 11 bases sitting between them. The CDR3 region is CAWSRGFADTQYF. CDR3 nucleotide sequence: TGTGCCTGGAGCCGGGGGTTTGCAGATACGCAGTATTTT.

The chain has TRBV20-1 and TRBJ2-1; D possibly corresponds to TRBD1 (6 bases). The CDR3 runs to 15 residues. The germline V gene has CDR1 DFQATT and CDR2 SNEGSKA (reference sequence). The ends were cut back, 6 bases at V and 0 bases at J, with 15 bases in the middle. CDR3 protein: CSARTGQSSYNEQFF. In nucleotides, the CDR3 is TGCAGTGCCCGGACCGGACAGAGCTCCTACAATGAGCAGTTCTTC.

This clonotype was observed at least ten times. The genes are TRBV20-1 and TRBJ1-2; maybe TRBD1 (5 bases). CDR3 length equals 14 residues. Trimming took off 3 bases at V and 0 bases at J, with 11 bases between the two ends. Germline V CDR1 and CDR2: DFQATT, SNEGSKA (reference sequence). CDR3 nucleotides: TGCAGTGCTAGCCGGGACGGCACTAACTATGGCTACACCTTC. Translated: CSASRDGTNYGYTF.

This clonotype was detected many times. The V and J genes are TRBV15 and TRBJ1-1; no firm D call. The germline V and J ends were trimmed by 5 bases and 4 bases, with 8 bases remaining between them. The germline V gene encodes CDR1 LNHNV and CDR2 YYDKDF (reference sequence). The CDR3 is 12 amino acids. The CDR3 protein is CATSGMGTEAFF. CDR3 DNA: TGTGCCACCAGCGGAATGGGCACTGAAGCTTTCTTT.

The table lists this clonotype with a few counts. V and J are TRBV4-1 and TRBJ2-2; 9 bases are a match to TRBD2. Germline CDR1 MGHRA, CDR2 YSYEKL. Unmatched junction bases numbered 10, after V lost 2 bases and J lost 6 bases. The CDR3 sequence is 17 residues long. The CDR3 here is CASSQPAAGGPSGELFF. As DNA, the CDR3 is TGCGCCAGCAGCCAACCGGCGGCGGGAGGGCCATCCGGGGAGCTGTTTTTT.

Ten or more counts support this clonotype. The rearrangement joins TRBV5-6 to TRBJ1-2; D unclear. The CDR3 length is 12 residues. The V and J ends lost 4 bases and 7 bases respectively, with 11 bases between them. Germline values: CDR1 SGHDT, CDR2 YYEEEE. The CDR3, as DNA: TGTGCCAGCAGCCGGGTGGCGCGTGGCTACACCTTC. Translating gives CASSRVARGYTF.

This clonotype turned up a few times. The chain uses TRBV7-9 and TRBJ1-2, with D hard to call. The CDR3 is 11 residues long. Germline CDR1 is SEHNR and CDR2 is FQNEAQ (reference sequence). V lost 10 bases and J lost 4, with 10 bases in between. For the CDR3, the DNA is TGTGCCATTCCGACCCTCTATGGCTACACCTTC. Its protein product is CAIPTLYGYTF.

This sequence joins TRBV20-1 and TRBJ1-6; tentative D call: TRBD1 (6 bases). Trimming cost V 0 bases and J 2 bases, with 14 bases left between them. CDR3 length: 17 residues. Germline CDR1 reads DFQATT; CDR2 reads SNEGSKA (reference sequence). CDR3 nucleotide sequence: TGCAGTGCTAGAGATGGTGTGGGACAAGCCTATAATTCACCCCTCCACTTT. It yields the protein CSARDGVGQAYNSPLHF.

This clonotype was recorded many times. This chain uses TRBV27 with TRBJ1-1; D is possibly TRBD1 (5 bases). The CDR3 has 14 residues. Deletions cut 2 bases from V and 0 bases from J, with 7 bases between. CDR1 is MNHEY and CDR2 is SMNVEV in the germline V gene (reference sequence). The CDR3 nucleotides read TGTGCCAGCAGTTTAGCAGGGTTGAACACTGAAGCTTTCTTT. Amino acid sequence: CASSLAGLNTEAFF.

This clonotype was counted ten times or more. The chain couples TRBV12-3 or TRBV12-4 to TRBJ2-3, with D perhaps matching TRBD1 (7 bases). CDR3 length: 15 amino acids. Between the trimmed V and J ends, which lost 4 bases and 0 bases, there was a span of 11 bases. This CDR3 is CASSSGGISTDTQYF. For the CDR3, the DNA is TGTGCCAGCAGTTCAGGGGGGATTAGCACAGATACGCAGTATTTT.